The T cell receptor (beta chain) under discussion was sequenced for a study of T and B cells in COVID-19 patients. Multiplex PCR with BIOMED2 TRB-A/B primer pools amplified TRB rearrangements. MiXCR was run by TCRdb on the multiplex PCR reads, yielding one entry per CDR3 protein. The table includes around 8,200 distinct CDR3 sequences, roughly 25% detected once. This clonotype was recorded a few times. Blood genomic DNA input for TRB amplification was about 240-550 ng. The sequence was obtained from a human donor with active COVID-19. The sequenced sample was blood.

The CDR3 loop reads CASSGQGEGQPQHF. The CDR3 DNA reads as TGTGCCAGCAGTGGCCAGGGGGAGGGTCAGCCCCAGCATTTT. The chain recombines TRBV25-1 with TRBJ1-5; 7 nucleotides agree with TRBD1. With V trimmed by 4 bases and J by 6 bases, 6 bases remained unmatched. The germline gives CDR1 MGHDK, CDR2 SYGVNS. The CDR3 spans 14 residues. Full variable domain (rest looked up from reference TRBV25-1 and TRBJ1-5): EADIYQTPRYLVIGTGKKITLECSQTMGHDKMYWYQQDPGMELHLIHYSYGVNSTEKGDLSSESTVSRIRTEHFPLTLESARPSHTSQYLCASSGQGEGQPQHFGDGTRLSIL.